Sequencing of this TCR beta chain was carried out in a study of post-analysis software for immune sequencing data (dated by TCRdb to the mid-2010s). Study-wide context: Disease courses on record covered relapsing-remitting, secondary progressive and progressive-relapsing multiple sclerosis, though some patients had no subtype annotation. A subset of samples was prepared in parallel using single-end sample barcoding, then pooled and co-amplified after Illumina adapter ligation. The multiple sclerosis patient repertoires were compared with some twelve previously published healthy control repertoires from donors aged 6 to 25 years. Broader findings and caveats from the paper: Direct clustering with F measure showed strong co-clustering of samples prepared in the same batch, prompting a batch-effect correction. The control group was slightly older than the multiple sclerosis patient group. Multiple sclerosis patients had significantly lower normalized Chao1 diversity than controls, a result that suggests substantial peripheral T-cell clonal expansion. Significantly higher frequencies in patients than in controls were found for about five TRBV segments, including TRBV5-6, TRBV5-1 and TRBV20-1.

Preparation of the library involved PCR. TCRdb names Illumina HiSeq 2500 as the instrument used. Unique molecular identifiers were incorporated into TCR beta cDNA libraries to reduce PCR and sequencing biases. Some 500,000 cDNA molecules were obtained for every 1 to 10 million input T cells, so each molecule roughly corresponded to one T cell. The patient libraries were prepared and sequenced with the same protocol used for the earlier healthy control dataset. Within a given batch, samples were prepared together, multiplexed and sequenced on the same HiSeq lane. As for how the authors treated the data: MIGEC handled the raw barcoded reads, throwing out single-read molecular identifier groups before consensus assembly and CDR3 extraction. Clonotype tables were post-analysed with VDJtools, normalizing diversity by down-sampling all datasets to the smallest sample size. To correct batch-related cross-sample contamination, repertoire overlap clustering matched CDR3 amino acid sequences but not nucleotide sequences. In-frame beta chains were kept once TCRdb had trimmed the public reads at Q25 with fastp and called clones with MiXCR. Under each unique CDR3 protein, matching rows form one entry showing the most common genes and DNA. None of the V and J calls come from the authors' own analysis; TCRdb made them. In this sample the table shows roughly 540,000 distinct CDR3 sequences, around a third of which occur a single time. 4.5% to 7.5% of the sample is taken by the ten largest.

To demonstrate the VDJtools post-analysis software, the study profiled TCR beta repertoires from the peripheral blood of some 13 young patients with multiple sclerosis. Multiple sclerosis patients were children and adolescents aged about 6 to 15 years. The CDR1 and CDR2 encoded by the germline V gene are MNHNS and SASEGT. Trimming costs V 3 bases and J 2 bases, and their ends lie 7 bases apart. The CDR3 goes from the cysteine to the phenylalanine over 13 residues. The CDR3 DNA has 39 bases and is translated from base 1. This clonotype appeared many times. The specificity of this receptor is unknown. Per-nucleotide qualities are absent, and no much larger clonotype sits a single base away.

Sequences were obtained from blood. The chain uses TRBV6-1 and TRBJ1-2; no D gene call is confident. This TCR was recovered from a girl aged 2-17 years with multiple sclerosis. The DNA is as follows: TGTGCCAGCAGTGAGTCACTGAACTATGGCTACACCTTC. This yields the protein CASSESLNYGYTF.